The T cell receptor beta chain under discussion was sequenced for a study of T cell changes during pregnancy in multiple sclerosis. Only in-frame clones appear in the TCRdb table, and some are missing; sequencing was by immunoSEQ multiplex PCR. This table has about 68,000 clones, 90% appearing once. The ends were cut back, 4 bases at V and 5 bases at J, with 17 bases in the middle. Germline-derived CDR1 and CDR2 are MNHEY and SVGAGI. The CDR3 length is 15 residues. Material: peripheral blood, obtained in the third trimester of pregnancy. The receptor was isolated from a female donor with multiple sclerosis, enrolled in a pregnancy study. This sequence joins TRBV6-5 and TRBJ1-2; D not resolved. The CDR3 protein is CASSSDRGYGYGYTF. The DNA of the CDR3 is TGTGCCAGCAGTTCGGATCGGGGTTACGGATATGGCTACACCTTC.